This T cell receptor (beta chain) was captured in a study of blood T cell repertoires in COVID-19. Study-level background: The United States, Italy and Spain supplied acute and convalescent COVID-19 samples. PBMCs, B-cell-depleted T cells, or T cells provided the cDNA or gDNA that made up the material.

Germline CDR1 and CDR2: SGHAT and FQNNGV. The V and J ends lost 5 bases and 13 bases, in that order; junction bases with no gene match: 12. There are 14 residues in the CDR3. Sequencing was performed with immunoSEQ multiplex PCR; in TCRdb, only in-frame clones are kept and a portion is missing. There are roughly 250,000 clones in the sample; about nine tenths occur only once, and approximately 2.4% lies in the top ten. Sequencing was carried out using PBMCs or T cells enriched from blood (not recorded which). The sequence derives from a woman aged 40 to 55 with acute COVID-19. The rearrangement uses TRBV11-2 and TRBJ2-2; 8 nucleotides match TRBD2. CDR3 coding DNA: TGTGCCAGCAGCCCCTCAATCCCGGGACTAGTGCTGTTTTTT. Residues: CASSPSIPGLVLFF.